Listed below are T cell receptor beta chains from one sample, sequenced in a study of T cell responses to AZD1222 COVID-19 vaccine. Generated by immunoSEQ multiplex PCR, the TCRdb table keeps only in-frame clones and is missing some. The data show about 140,000 clones, with about 93% seen just once and around 5% held by the top ten. This sample comprised peripheral blood, obtained on day 0 of AZD1222 vaccination. Every receptor here comes from an adult in good health. The conserved cysteine and the conserved F or W are not part of the CDR3 here. Clone size appears in some rows only: once, few, many, or a class for an expanded clone.

TRBJ1-1	once	TRBV3-1/TRBV3-2	ASSPHHRNTEAF
TRBJ2-1	.	TRBV9	ASSSGVAAYNEQF
TRBJ2-7	.	TRBV7-2	ASSLVPGGTYEQY
TRBJ1-6	large	TRBV27	ASSAVLGYNSPLH
TRBJ1-1	.	TRBV6-5	ASRRHKNTEAF
TRBJ2-7	.	TRBV10-3	AISDSGGPSYEQY
TRBJ2-7	.	TRBV6-2/TRBV6-3	ASSYQVRREQY
TRBJ1-2	.	TRBV7-8	ASSPEDRGADGYT
TRBJ2-7	.	TRBV6-5	ATRRGEVSSYEQY
TRBJ2-7	.	TRBV7-2	ASSSGTETYEQY
TRBJ1-5	.	TRBV19	ASRTGTGVIGNQPQH
TRBJ1-2	.	TRBV30	AWSHEVQGVDYGYT
TRBJ2-7	.	TRBV18	ASCPGQGAFNEQY
TRBJ2-7	.	TRBV7-6	ASSLDRIDEQY
TRBJ2-2	few	TRBV7-9	ASSLKLTGELF
TRBJ1-5	.	TRBV19	ASSISGTGLNNQPQH
TRBJ1-2	.	TRBV10-3	AISVLGQGVFGYT
TRBJ2-7	.	TRBV19	ASSPRQGASYEQY
TRBJ2-7	few	TRBV5-4	ASSLGGFGEQY
TRBJ1-2	once	TRBV5-1	ASSPGWQGYGYT
TRBJ2-1	.	TRBV2	ASSLLGQGAPNEQF
TRBJ2-1	.	TRBV7-8	ASSPTGGSYNEQF
TRBJ2-4	.	TRBV10-3	AISGTGGENIQY
TRBJ2-7	.	TRBV7-2	ASSPSSGVYEQY
TRBJ1-3	.	TRBV5-1	ASSLGSGSSGNTIY
TRBJ1-4	.	TRBV28	ASSSGQGGVEKLF
TRBJ2-7	.	TRBV6-5	ASRGGGQGAGEQY
TRBJ2-7	.	TRBV13	ASSLRRTGGYEQY
TRBJ2-7	.	TRBV7-2	ASRAKGLDPEQY
TRBJ1-3	.	TRBV6-2/TRBV6-3	ASSYPGISGNTIY
TRBJ2-1	.	TRBV15	ATSRERLFSYNEQF
TRBJ2-7	.	TRBV6-5	ASDNLVTGRDEQY
TRBJ1-1	.	TRBV13	ASSPGALRGGGAF